The clone carrying this T cell receptor beta chain was seen ten or more times. CDR3 length: 13 residues. The V end lost 3 bases, the J end lost 8 bases, and 8 bases lay between the germline ends. The sample belongs to a study of human T cells and chemical hapten exposure. Turning to the study itself: Weekly diphenylcyclopropenone doses were given to patients' scalps across the roughly 25-week study.

TCRdb ran MiXCR on the RACE reads and lists one entry per CDR3 protein. The sample includes roughly 30,000 distinct CDR3 sequences, over 9% of them seen just once. Time point specified: patch test 2, 6 weeks after DPC sensitization. Treatment indicated: therapeutic diphenylcyclopropenone sensitization with weekly scalp DPC. The source of this sequence is a man aged 25-45 years with alopecia areata. Some clones in this sample may be carry-over from other donors' samples. The chain is built from TRBV12-3 or TRBV12-4 and TRBJ1-6; no definite D call. Sequenced here: whole blood, sampled in connection with sensitization to the hapten diphenylcyclopropenone (DPC). This CDR3 reads CASSFGLDSPLHF. CDR3 nucleotides: TGTGCCAGCAGTTTTGGGCTCGATTCACCCCTCCACTTT.